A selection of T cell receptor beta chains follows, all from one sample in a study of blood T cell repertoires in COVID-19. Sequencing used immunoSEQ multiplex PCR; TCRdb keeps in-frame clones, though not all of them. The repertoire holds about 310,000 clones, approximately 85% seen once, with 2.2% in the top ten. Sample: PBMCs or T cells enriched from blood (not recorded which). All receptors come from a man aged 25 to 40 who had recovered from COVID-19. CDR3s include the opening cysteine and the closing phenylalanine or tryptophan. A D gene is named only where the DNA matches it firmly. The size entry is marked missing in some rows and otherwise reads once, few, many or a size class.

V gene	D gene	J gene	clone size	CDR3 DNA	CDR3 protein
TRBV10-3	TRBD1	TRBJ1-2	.	TGTGCCATCAGCGCCGGGACAGCTAACTATGGCTACACCTTC	CAISAGTANYGYTF
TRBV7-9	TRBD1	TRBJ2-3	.	TGTGCCAGCAGCAATCACAGGGGGCGCGCAGATACGCAGTATTTT	CASSNHRGRADTQYF
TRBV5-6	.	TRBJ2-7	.	TGTGCCAGCAGCCATCCTGCCAGCGAGCAGTACTTC	CASSHPASEQYF
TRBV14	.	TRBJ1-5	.	TGTGCCAGCCAGCCCGGGGGGCCCCAGCATTTT	CASQPGGPQHF
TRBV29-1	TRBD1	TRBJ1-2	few	TGCAGCGTTCCGGGACAGGGTTTATATGGCTACACCTTC	CSVPGQGLYGYTF
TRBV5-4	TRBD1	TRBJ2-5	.	TGTGCCAGCAGCGCCTGGACAGGGGGGAAGGCCGGAGGAGAGACCCAGTACTTC	CASSAWTGGKAGGETQYF
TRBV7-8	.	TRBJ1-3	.	TGTGCCAGCAGGAGGACAGCACTCTCTGGAAACACCATATATTTT	CASRRTALSGNTIYF
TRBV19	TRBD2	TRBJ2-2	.	TGTGCCAGTAGTATTAGAAGTAGCGGGGGGGCATCCGGGGAGCTGTTTTTT	CASSIRSSGGASGELFF
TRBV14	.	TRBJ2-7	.	TGTGCCAGCAGCCAAGATTTAGCCTCCTACGAGCAGTACTTC	CASSQDLASYEQYF
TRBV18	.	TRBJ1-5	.	TGTGCCAGCTCACCATCTAAAGATCAGCCCCAGCATTTT	CASSPSKDQPQHF
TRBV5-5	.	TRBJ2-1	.	TGTGCCAGCAGCTTAGCGGCTCGGCTCAACTACAATGAGCAGTTCTTC	CASSLAARLNYNEQFF
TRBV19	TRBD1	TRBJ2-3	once	TGTGCCACCCACCTAGGGGGCTTCACCCAAACAGATACGCAGTATTTT	CATHLGGFTQTDTQYF
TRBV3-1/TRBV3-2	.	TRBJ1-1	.	TGTGCCAGCAGCCAGGGCGGGGGGTTCACTGAAGCTTTCTTT	CASSQGGGFTEAFF
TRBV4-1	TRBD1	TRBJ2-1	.	TGCGCCAGCAGCCAAGTCGGGGCAGGGGGACACAATGAGCAGTTCTTC	CASSQVGAGGHNEQFF
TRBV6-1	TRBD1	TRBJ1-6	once	TGTGCCAGCAGTGAAATTATGACAGGGTGGGATTCACCCCTCCACTTT	CASSEIMTGWDSPLHF
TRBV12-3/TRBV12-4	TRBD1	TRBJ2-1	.	TGTGCCAGCAGTTTTTACAGGGGTAATGAGCAGTTCTTC	CASSFYRGNEQFF
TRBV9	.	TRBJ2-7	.	TGTGCCAGCAGCCCCCGGGCCGGACAGACTACTTTGGAGCAGTACTTC	CASSPRAGQTTLEQYF
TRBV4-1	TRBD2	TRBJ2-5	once	TGCGCCAGCAGCCGTAGCGGGGGGGCACGGGAGACCCAGTACTTC	CASSRSGGARETQYF
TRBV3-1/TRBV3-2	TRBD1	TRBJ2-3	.	TGTGCCAGCAGCCCGGGACAGGGGGATCTAGATACGCAGTATTTT	CASSPGQGDLDTQYF
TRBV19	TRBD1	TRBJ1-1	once	TGTGCCAGTAGTACTAGACAGGGCCATGAAGCTTTCTTT	CASSTRQGHEAFF
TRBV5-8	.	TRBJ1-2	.	TGTGCCAGCACCTTAGGACAGAGAAGGAACTATGGCTACACCTTC	CASTLGQRRNYGYTF
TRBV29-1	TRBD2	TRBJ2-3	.	TGCAGCGTTTGGGAGCGGGGGGATGGGACAGATACGCAGTATTTT	CSVWERGDGTDTQYF
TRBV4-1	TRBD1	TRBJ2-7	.	TGCGCCAGCAGCCGTGGGACAGGGGGCGCGGGACAGTACTTC	CASSRGTGGAGQYF
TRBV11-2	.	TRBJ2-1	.	TGTGCCAGCAGCCCAGGCGCGGGGGCGGGGTACAATGAGCAGTTCTTC	CASSPGAGAGYNEQFF
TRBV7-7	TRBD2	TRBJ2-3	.	TGTGCTAGCAGCCCGGGACTAGCGGGAGGAACAGATACGCAGTATTTT	CASSPGLAGGTDTQYF
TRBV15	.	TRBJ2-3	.	TGTGCCACCAGCCCCCGATCTTTGGGACTTTACACAGATACGCAGTATTTT	CATSPRSLGLYTDTQYF
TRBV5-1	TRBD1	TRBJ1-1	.	TGCGCCAGCAGCTTAACAGGGGGCGCGAGGGGGAACACTGAAGCTTTCTTT	CASSLTGGARGNTEAFF
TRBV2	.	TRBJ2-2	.	TGTGCCAGTACGTACGATCTTTTGTCGGCGGGCGAGCTGTTTTTT	CASTYDLLSAGELFF
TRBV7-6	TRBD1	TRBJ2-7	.	TGTGCCAGCAGCCGTCGGACAGGCCAAAGCTCCTACGAGCAGTACTTC	CASSRRTGQSSYEQYF